What follows are 13 T cell receptor beta chains derived from one specimen sequenced in a study of tumor-infiltrating lymphocytes in primary liver carcinoma. Each 20-30 mg portion of unsorted bulk tissue served as the source for co-extraction of RNA and DNA. A primer in the constant region served to generate TCR beta cDNA from approximately 500 ng of total RNA. Amplification in three nested multiplex PCR rounds with slightly modified ARM-PCR gave rise to TCR beta libraries. TRBV1-TRBV30 forward and Cbeta reverse primers drove the first two approximately 11-cycle rounds. TCRdb processed the multiplex PCR reads anew with MiXCR; each CDR3 protein has one entry. Of 90,000 to 140,000 distinct CDR3 sequences in the sample, around 83% were seen once. Sequenced sample: liver tumor tissue from sampling region 3. Subset specified: tumor region T3, left-lateral pole. These receptors were collected from a man in his forties with primary liver carcinoma and hepatitis B virus infection.

To note about this clonotype: The junction differs from germline at one of its ends, possibly a read error. This chain joins TRBV7-2 and TRBJ2-2, with TRBD2 as a possible D gene (5 bases). CDR3 size: 13 residues. From germline, CDR1 is SGHTA and CDR2 FQGNSA. The CDR3 reads CASSSQLTGEMFF. CDR3 sequence (DNA): TGCGCCAGCAGCTCCCAACTGACCGGGGAGATGTTTTTT.

Comments on this clonotype: This may come from a read error, since a much larger clone is one base off. The J gene is TRBJ2-6, the V gene TRBV10-1; possible D gene TRBD1, 6 bases. The germline CDR1 and CDR2 sequences are WNHNN and SYGVQD (reference sequence). The CDR3 sequence is 16 residues long. The CDR3 nucleotides are TGCGCCACCCCTGCGGGTAGCGAAACAGGGACCAACGTCCTGAGTTTC. It codes for CATPAGSETGTNVLSF.

In the case of this clonotype: One end of the junction varies from germline; a read error may be responsible. This sequence joins TRBV9 and TRBJ2-1, with D tentatively TRBD1 or TRBD2 (5 bases each). The CDR3 sequence is 13 residues long. The germline V gene encodes CDR1 SGDLS and CDR2 YYNGEE. The DNA of the CDR3 is TGTGCCAGCAGCGGAGGGGTAGTCCATGAGCAGCTCTTC. The encoded protein is CASSGGVVHEQLF.

The chain employs TRBV13 and TRBJ2-7; the D is unclear. V was cut by 11 bases and J by 6 bases, with 23 bases left in between. The CDR3 length is 14 residues. CDR1 PRHDT and CDR2 FYEKMQ come from the germline V gene (reference sequence). The CDR3, as DNA: TGTGCCTGCGGCTCCTATACTTATTCGGGCGAGCAGTACTTC. The encoded protein is CACGSYTYSGEQYF.

With regard to this clonotype: The junction shows a germline mismatch at one end, possibly a read error. This chain joins TRBV11-2 and TRBJ2-1; a possible D gene is TRBD2 (5 bases). CDR3 length: 14 amino acids. Per germline, CDR1 SGHAT and CDR2 FQNNGV. For the CDR3, the DNA is TGTGGCAGCAGTTTGTCTAGCTTAGGGCATGAGCAGTTCTTC. Protein sequence: CGSSLSSLGHEQFF.

This clonotype appeared a single time. One junction end disagrees with the germline gene, perhaps due to a read error. This rearrangement joins TRBV5-1 to TRBJ2-1; TRBD1 might be the D (6 bases). The CDR3 is 15 residues long. Germline lookup yields CDR1 SGHRS and CDR2 YFSETQ. CDR3 bases: TGCGCCAACAGCACCCAGGGGCCCTCCTACAATGAGCAGTTCTTC. It yields the protein CANSTQGPSYNEQFF.

This clonotype was observed a few times. A read error may be the cause here, since a much bigger clone is one base away. In this CDR3 the conserved last residue, phenylalanine or tryptophan, is missing, so a read error is likely. CDR3 DNA sequence: TGCAGTGCTAGAGTGACGACAGGGGGCCCAGAAGCTTTCATT. This translates into CSARVTTGGPEAFI. The V call is TRBV20-1, the J call TRBJ1-1; 10 bases match TRBD1. CDR1 and CDR2 from the germline V gene are DFQATT and SNEGSKA (reference sequence). The V gene end was trimmed by 1 base and the J gene end by 8 bases; junction bases not matched to a gene: 7. CDR3 size: 14 residues.

The J gene is TRBJ2-7, the V gene TRBV29-1; no clear D gene. The CDR3 sequence is 14 residues long. Germline V gene sequence: CDR1 SQVTM, CDR2 ANQGSEA. DNA for the CDR3: TGCAGTGTTTGTAAGGACCCCAGCTCCTACGAGCAGTACTTC. It codes for CSVCKDPSSYEQYF.

The J gene is TRBJ2-1, the V gene TRBV20-1; D possibly uses TRBD1 or TRBD2 (5 bases each). There are 14 residues in the CDR3. V dropped 2 bases and J dropped 3 bases, with 11 bases sitting between them. Germline CDR1 and CDR2: DFQATT and SNEGSKA (reference sequence). The CDR3 spells CSARSRGNYNEQFF. CDR3 in DNA: TGCAGTGCTAGAAGCCGGGGCAACTACAATGAGCAGTTCTTC.

This clonotype was seen more than once but under ten times. A much larger clone lies a single base off, so this may be a read error. This chain connects TRBV28 to TRBJ2-7; D call uncertain. Germline CDR1 MDHEN, CDR2 SYDVKM. The CDR3 length is 14 residues. V was pared by 8 bases and J by 5 bases, with 19 bases between. CDR3 sequence: CASALGIRTNEQYF. Here the CDR3 DNA reads TGTGCCAGCGCCCTGGGAATCAGGACCAACGAGCAGTACTTC.

A word on this clonotype: In this CDR3 the conserved last residue, phenylalanine or tryptophan, is missing, so a read error is likely. The V call is TRBV29-1, the J call TRBJ2-5, with 9 bases fitting TRBD1. This CDR3 spans 14 amino acids. The germline V gene has CDR1 SQVTM and CDR2 ANQGSEA. As DNA, the CDR3 is TGCAGTGTCTCCGGGACAGGGATTTATGAGACCCAGTACCTC. This gives the protein CSVSGTGIYETQYL.

A remark on this clonotype: One end of the junction is discordant with germline, which a read error may explain. The chain uses TRBV6-6 and TRBJ2-3; a possible D gene is TRBD1 (5 bases). Per the germline V gene, CDR1 is MNHNY and CDR2 is SVGAGI (reference sequence). This CDR3 is 17 amino acids long. Written as DNA, the CDR3 is TGTGCCGGCAGTTATTCTCCCGGACATGCGTACACAGATACGCAGTATTTT. Its protein product is CAGSYSPGHAYTDTQYF.

Note on this clonotype: One end of the junction varies from germline; a read error may be responsible. The gene calls are TRBV12-3 or TRBV12-4 and TRBJ2-2; D is possibly TRBD1 or TRBD2 (5 bases each). The CDR3 contains 14 residues. The CDR3 DNA is TGTGCAAGCAATGCCCGAATAGGGACCGGGGAGCTGTTATTT. This translates into CASNARIGTGELLF.